Listed here are 2 T cell receptor beta chains from one sample, sequenced in a study of control samples from healthy donors and cancer patients. Generated by immunoSEQ multiplex PCR, the TCRdb table keeps only in-frame clones and is missing some. The sample includes more than 100,000 clones, around nine tenths seen only once; the top ten take roughly 8%. Input material: PBMCs. The receptors stem from a man aged 45-60 years with head and neck cancer.

This chain connects TRBV9 to TRBJ2-1; TRBD2 matches at 8 bases. Trimming removed 3 bases from V and 2 bases from J; junction bases left unmatched: 16. CDR1 is SGDLS, CDR2 YYNGEE, per germline. The CDR3 extends over 19 amino acids. CDR3 sequence: CASSESGSLAGRAYNEQFF. CDR3 DNA sequence: TGTGCCAGCAGCGAATCTGGTTCCTTAGCGGGGAGGGCCTACAATGAGCAGTTCTTC. The whole variable domain, filled in from reference TRBV9 and TRBJ2-1, reads DSGVTQTPKHLITATGQRVTLRCSPRSGDLSVYWYQQSLDQGLQFLIQYYNGEERAKGNILERFSAQQFPDLHSELNLSSLELGDSALYFCASSESGSLAGRAYNEQFFGPGTRLTVL.

This chain links TRBV27 with TRBJ1-1; the D gene is possibly TRBD1 (5 bases). Germline V CDR1 and CDR2: MNHEY, SMNVEV (reference sequence). Trimming removed 3 bases from V and 6 bases from J, with 14 bases in between. This CDR3 is 14 amino acids long. As DNA, the CDR3 is TGTGCCAGCAGTTTGGGAAGGGGAAGGCCTGAAGCTTTCTTT. Amino acid sequence: CASSLGRGRPEAFF.